The entry below describes one T cell receptor (beta chain). Grouping used clinical history reported by participants in a survey and questionnaire. This CDR3 is built from 11 residues. Germline assignment: CDR1 MNHEY and CDR2 SVGAGI. The ends were cut back, 10 bases at V and 7 bases at J, with 13 bases in the middle. This record comes from a study of blood T cell repertoires in COVID-19. Across the study: Sources were T cells, B-cell-depleted T cells, or PBMCs; the material itself was cDNA or gDNA.

Generated by immunoSEQ multiplex PCR, the TCRdb table keeps only in-frame clones and is missing some. Of roughly 190,000 clones listed, roughly 84% were seen once; the top ten hold approximately 3%. Sequencing was carried out using PBMCs or T cells enriched from blood (not recorded which). This clonotype was sampled from a woman in her 30s who had been exposed to COVID-19. The rearrangement joins TRBV6-5 to TRBJ1-1; D is undetermined. The DNA of the CDR3 is TGTGCCACTAAGAACGGGAGTGAAGCTTTCTTT. It specifies CATKNGSEAFF.